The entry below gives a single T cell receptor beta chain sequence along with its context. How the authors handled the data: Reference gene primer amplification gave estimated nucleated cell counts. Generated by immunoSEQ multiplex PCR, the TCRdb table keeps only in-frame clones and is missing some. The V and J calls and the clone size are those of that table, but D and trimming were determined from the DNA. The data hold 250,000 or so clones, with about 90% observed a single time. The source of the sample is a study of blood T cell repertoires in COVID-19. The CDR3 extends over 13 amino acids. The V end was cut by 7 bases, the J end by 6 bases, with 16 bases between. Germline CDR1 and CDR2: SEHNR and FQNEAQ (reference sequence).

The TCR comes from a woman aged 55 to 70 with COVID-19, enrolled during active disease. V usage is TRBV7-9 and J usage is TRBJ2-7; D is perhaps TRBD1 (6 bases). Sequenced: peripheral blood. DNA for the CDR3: TGTGCCAGCACCGGGACAAGTAATGGCGAGCAGTACTTC. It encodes CASTGTSNGEQYF.